This TCR beta chain was documented in a study of T cells in Graves' hyperthyroidism and ophthalmopathy. The study, taken as a whole, reports: Progression to ophthalmopathy was predicted a median of roughly 6.8 months early.

The TCR beta CDR3 regions underwent amplification using RNA transcripts as the source. A set of HTBI primers served as the primers for a first-round RT-PCR of the TCR CDR3. TCRdb itself ran the multiplex PCR reads through MiXCR, one entry per CDR3 protein. In the table there are under 250,000 distinct CDR3 sequences, about 24% of which are singletons. This clonotype was seen ten or more times. Its specificity is not known. What was sequenced was blood. The clonotype comes from a woman in her forties with Graves' ophthalmopathy.

The CDR3 is CASSLERGPAYEQYF. In DNA form, the CDR3 reads TGTGCCAGCAGCTTAGAGCGGGGACCAGCCTACGAGCAGTACTTC. This chain uses TRBV11-3 with TRBJ2-7; maybe TRBD2 (6 bases). The CDR3 loop spans 15 amino acids. The V gene lost 0 bases and the J gene lost 2 bases, with 11 bases spanning the gap. From germline, CDR1 is SGHNT and CDR2 YENEEA.